What follows are 23 T cell receptor beta chains derived from one specimen sequenced in a study of shared clonotypes between healthy human individuals. Libraries were prepared by immunoSEQ multiplex PCR; TCRdb keeps only in-frame clonotypes and omits some of them. The data hold some 2.1 million clones, with roughly 94% observed a single time. Sequencing was carried out using naive CD4+ T cells sorted from blood. This sample's subset: CD45RA+ positively selected. These receptors were collected from a young man in good health.

V is TRBV4-3 and J is TRBJ1-6, with 9 nucleotides matching TRBD1. Germline trimming cut 2 bases from V and 2 bases from J; bases unmatched to any gene: 7. The CDR3 consists of 18 residues. Germline CDR1 is LGHNA and CDR2 is YSLEER. CDR3 residues: CASSQRAGTGTYNSPLHF. The CDR3 bases are TGCGCCAGCAGCCAAAGAGCGGGGACAGGGACCTATAATTCACCCCTCCACTTT.

About this clone itself: Distinct nucleotide sequences in the sample also encode this CDR3. The chain links TRBV19 to TRBJ2-3; a weak D match, TRBD1 (6 bases). The V end lost 6 bases, the J end lost 0 bases, and 7 bases lay between the germline ends. This CDR3 has 13 residues. From germline, CDR1 is LNHDA and CDR2 SQIVND (reference sequence). The CDR3 coding sequence is TGTGCCAGTAGACAGGGAAGCACAGATACGCAGTATTTT. Translating gives CASRQGSTDTQYF. Together with reference TRBV19 and TRBJ2-3, the CDR3 gives the full variable domain: DGGITQSPKYLFRKEGQNVTLSCEQNLNHDAMYWYRQDPGQGLRLIYYSQIVNDFQKGDIAEGYSVSREKKESFPLTVTSAQKNPTAFYLCASRQGSTDTQYFGPGTRLTVL.

The chain recombines TRBV2 with TRBJ2-1; a weak D match, TRBD2 (5 bases). Trimming took off 6 bases at V and 7 bases at J, with 22 bases between the two ends. CDR1 and CDR2 (germline): SNHLY, FYNNEI. The CDR3 spans 16 residues. The CDR3, as DNA: TGTGCCAGCAGATACGCCTTCTCCGGGATTGGTAATGAGCAGTTCTTC. This gives the protein CASRYAFSGIGNEQFF.

The rearrangement joins TRBV19 to TRBJ1-4, with TRBD1 as a possible D gene (6 bases). In germline, CDR1 is LNHDA, CDR2 SQIVND (reference sequence). CDR3 size: 15 residues. Trimming shortened V by 6 bases and J by 7 bases, and 18 bases separated the two germline ends. The CDR3 coding sequence is TGTGCCAGTAGCTCCGGCGGGGGGCAGGCTGAAAAACTGTTTTTT. Translation: CASSSGGGQAEKLFF.

The CDR3 DNA sequence: TGTGCCAGCAGTTTATCGTACCAAGAGACCCAGTACTTC. Residues: CASSLSYQETQYF. This chain links TRBV27 with TRBJ2-5; D gene uncertain. Per the germline V gene, CDR1 is MNHEY and CDR2 is SMNVEV (reference sequence). This CDR3 spans 13 amino acids. Trimming removed 0 bases from V and 0 bases from J, with 2 bases in between.

As regards this clone: The sample contains more than one DNA sequence encoding this CDR3. The V call is TRBV6-5, the J call TRBJ2-2; a possible D gene is TRBD1 (6 bases). Per germline, CDR1 MNHEY and CDR2 SVGAGI. V was trimmed by 6 bases and J by 5 bases, leaving 10 bases between them. The CDR3 is made up of 13 amino acids. The CDR3 protein is CASRDRGTGELFF. CDR3 DNA: TGTGCCAGCAGGGACAGAGGGACCGGGGAGCTGTTTTTT.

The chain recombines TRBV6-1 with TRBJ1-2; TRBD1 might be the D (5 bases). Germline lookup yields CDR1 MNHNS and CDR2 SASEGT. Trimming took off 1 base at V and 7 bases at J, with 10 bases between the two ends. The CDR3 sequence is 13 residues long. The CDR3 sequence is CASSEGGSVGYTF. Here the CDR3 DNA reads TGTGCCAGCAGTGAAGGGGGCTCAGTTGGCTACACCTTC.

Regarding this clone: This sample includes further DNA sequences coding for the same CDR3. This chain joins TRBV18 and TRBJ2-7; 10 bases fit TRBD1. V shed 3 bases, J shed 3 bases, and the junction held 8 bases outside the gene matches. The germline V gene encodes CDR1 KGHSH and CDR2 LQKENI. This CDR3 has 16 residues. CDR3 residues: CASSPPGQGSSYEQYF. The CDR3 DNA reads TGTGCCAGCTCACCCCCGGGACAGGGGTCGAGCTACGAGCAGTACTTC.

The chain has TRBV6-7 and TRBJ2-3, with 12 bases that match TRBD1. TRBV6-7 is noted as an ORF with a role that remains uncertain. With V trimmed by 0 bases and J by 4 bases, 14 bases remained unmatched. The CDR3 contains 20 residues. CDR3 coding DNA: TGTGCCAGCAGTTACTCGCCCGGGACAGGGGGCGATCTTAGGGCAGATACGCAGTATTTT. This encodes CASSYSPGTGGDLRADTQYF.

This clone was seen more than once but under ten times. The chain employs TRBV10-3 and TRBJ1-6, with a possible D match to TRBD1 (6 bases). This CDR3 has 13 amino acids. The ends were cut back, 0 bases at V and 17 bases at J, with 14 bases in the middle. Germline V gives CDR1 ENHRY, CDR2 SYGVKD. The CDR3 reads CAISESTGLKVHF. The CDR3 nucleotides read TGTGCCATCAGTGAGTCTACAGGGTTGAAGGTCCACTTT.

V usage is TRBV10-3 and J usage is TRBJ1-5; possible D gene TRBD1, 5 bases. Looked up from germline, CDR1 is ENHRY and CDR2 is SYGVKD. The CDR3 sequence is 17 residues long. The ends were cut back, 0 bases at V and 7 bases at J, with 19 bases in the middle. CDR3 residues: CAISESGGSTTQQPQHF. Written as DNA, the CDR3 is TGTGCCATCAGTGAGTCGGGGGGATCCACCACCCAACAGCCCCAGCATTTT.

The chain has TRBV30 and TRBJ1-3; D is uncertain. This CDR3 has 13 residues. The germline V gene encodes CDR1 GTSNPN and CDR2 SVGIG (reference sequence). Between the trimmed V and J ends, which lost 5 bases and 0 bases, there was a span of 8 bases. CDR3 DNA sequence: TGTGCCTGGGGGGTCCTCTCTGGAAACACCATATATTTT. Its translation: CAWGVLSGNTIYF. Supplemented by reference TRBV30 and TRBJ1-3, the full variable domain reads SQTIHQWPATLVQPVGSPLSLECTVEGTSNPNLYWYRQAAGRGLQLLFYSVGIGQISSEVPQNLSASRPQDRQFILSSKKLLLSDSGFYLCAWGVLSGNTIYFGEGSWLTVV.

The rearrangement joins TRBV18 to TRBJ2-7, with 9 bases aligning to TRBD1. The germline CDR1 and CDR2 sequences are KGHSH and LQKENI. V trimming: 5 bases; J trimming: 5 bases; junction bases outside the gene matches: 7. This CDR3 spans 14 amino acids. The CDR3 sequence is CASSSLDRGNEQYF. The CDR3 DNA is TGTGCCAGCTCATCACTGGACAGGGGAAACGAGCAGTACTTC.

The rearrangement uses TRBV7-3 and TRBJ2-2; D unresolved. Germline loops: CDR1 SGHTA, CDR2 FQGTGA. This CDR3 region has 13 residues. The germline V and J ends were trimmed by 3 bases and 8 bases, with 10 bases remaining between them. The CDR3 spells CASSLGWDGELFF. CDR3 bases: TGTGCCAGCAGCTTGGGGTGGGATGGGGAGCTGTTTTTT.

This chain links TRBV9 with TRBJ1-1; D might be TRBD1 (5 bases). The germline V gene encodes CDR1 SGDLS and CDR2 YYNGEE. V gave up 1 base and J gave up 4 bases, with 11 bases separating them. The CDR3 contains 14 residues. CDR3 coding DNA: TGTGCCAGCAGCGTACTAACTGGGGCCACTGAAGCTTTCTTT. This encodes CASSVLTGATEAFF.

V gene TRBV6-6 combines with J gene TRBJ2-5; possibly TRBD1 or TRBD2 for D (5 bases each). This CDR3 comprises 15 residues. The V end was cut by 5 bases, the J end by 5 bases, with 18 bases between. The germline CDR1 and CDR2 sequences are MNHNY and SVGAGI (reference sequence). In DNA, the CDR3 is TGTGCCAGCAGTCCCGGGGCCCGGAGCGGCGAGACCCAGTACTTC. It translates to CASSPGARSGETQYF.

This clone was detected once. The chain combines TRBV30 with TRBJ1-3; D gene uncertain. The CDR3 sequence is 12 residues long. Trimming cost V 5 bases and J 8 bases, with 13 bases left between them. Germline V gene data show CDR1 as GTSNPN and CDR2 as SVGIG (reference sequence). CDR3 residues: CAWGESYHTIYF. CDR3 sequence (DNA): TGTGCCTGGGGTGAATCTTACCACACCATATATTTT.

This chain's CDR3 is CASSSPGRADYGYTF. The CDR3 DNA follows: TGTGCCAGCAGTTCCCCGGGGAGGGCTGACTATGGCTACACCTTC. The rearrangement uses TRBV28 and TRBJ1-2; D is unclear. The CDR3 runs 15 residues. Germline assignment: CDR1 MDHEN and CDR2 SYDVKM. The V end was cut by 4 bases, the J end by 3 bases, with 15 bases between.

This chain joins TRBV5-6 and TRBJ1-1; D may be TRBD1 (5 bases). Trimming stripped 4 bases from V and 3 bases from J, with 13 bases between. The CDR3 totals 14 residues. Germline loops: CDR1 SGHDT, CDR2 YYEEEE. In nucleotides, the CDR3 is TGTGCCAGCAGCGTGACAATGGGGGACACTGAAGCTTTCTTT. Encoded protein: CASSVTMGDTEAFF.

V and J are TRBV5-1 and TRBJ2-1; 11 bases are a match to TRBD2. CDR1 is SGHRS and CDR2 is YFSETQ in the germline V gene. V trimming: 0 bases; J trimming: 9 bases; junction bases outside the gene matches: 8. The CDR3 sequence is 16 residues long. CDR3 in amino acids: CASSLETSGIAREQFF. The CDR3 DNA reads TGCGCCAGCAGCTTGGAGACTAGCGGGATAGCACGTGAGCAGTTCTTC.

This clone came up a few times. CDR3 nucleotides: TGTGCCTCGAAGACTAGCGGGAGTGGCGAGCAGTACTTC. Translated, it gives CASKTSGSGEQYF. The J gene is TRBJ2-7, the V gene TRBV30, with 12 bases aligning to TRBD2. V lost 7 bases, J lost 6 bases, and 7 bases stayed unmatched. CDR1 and CDR2 (germline): GTSNPN, SVGIG (reference sequence). This CDR3 comprises 13 residues.

Only one count was recorded for this clone. The J gene is TRBJ2-7, the V gene TRBV5-1; a weak D match, TRBD1 (5 bases). CDR3 length: 14 amino acids. The germline V gene has CDR1 SGHRS and CDR2 YFSETQ. Trimming removed 0 bases at V and 6 bases at J, with 13 bases between. The CDR3 DNA reads TGCGCCAGCAGCTTGGAAGGGGCGGTGGGCGAGCAGTACTTC. It codes for CASSLEGAVGEQYF.

This sequence joins TRBV7-2 and TRBJ2-1; 7 nucleotides match TRBD2. Germline V gene data show CDR1 as SGHTA and CDR2 as FQGNSA. V lost 1 base, J lost 10 bases, and 4 bases stayed unmatched. The CDR3 extends over 13 amino acids. This CDR3 is CASSLELAREQFF. The CDR3 DNA reads TGTGCCAGCAGCTTAGAACTAGCGAGAGAGCAGTTCTTC.